Shown below are 12 T cell receptor beta chains from a single sample sequenced in a study of T cells expressing NK-cell markers. One entry per CDR3 protein, without DNA, is what TCRdb gives after re-calling the 5' RACE reads. This listing includes 300,000 or so distinct CDR3 sequences. Input material: blood T cells: a sorted CD56 or NKG2C T cell subset, CD4+ or CD8+ T cells, or bulk PBMC T cells (not recorded which). The receptors were gathered from a woman between 18 and 75 years old in good health.

CDR3 sequence reads: CSAQQSNQPQHF. The chain employs TRBV20-1 and TRBJ1-5. Germline values: CDR1 DFQATT, CDR2 SNEGSKA (reference sequence). This CDR3 region has 12 residues.

The genes are TRBV4-2 and TRBJ1-6; there is no DNA to check the TCRdb D call of TRBD1. The CDR3 has 18 amino acids. Germline CDR1 is LGHNA and CDR2 is YNFKEQ. CDR3 protein: CASSQDGAGVIYNSPLHF.

This rearrangement joins TRBV20-1 to TRBJ2-7; with no DNA, the TCRdb D assignment of TRBD2 cannot be verified. CDR1 is DFQATT and CDR2 is SNEGSKA in the germline V gene (reference sequence). The CDR3 contains 13 residues. The CDR3 protein is CSAKRDPTYEQYF.

The rearrangement links TRBV4-2 to TRBJ2-7; TCRdb lists TRBD2, though no DNA is available to test this call. Germline-derived CDR1 and CDR2 are LGHNA and YNFKEQ. The CDR3 contains 15 residues. The chain's CDR3 is CASSQEGAYANEQYF.

This chain connects TRBV18 to TRBJ2-2. Germline-derived CDR1 and CDR2 are KGHSH and LQKENI. This CDR3 is 15 amino acids long. This CDR3 is CASSPQGFGTGELFF.

This CDR3 is CSTRTNTGELFF. The rearrangement uses TRBV20-1 and TRBJ2-2. The CDR3 runs to 12 residues. The germline gives CDR1 DFQATT, CDR2 SNEGSKA (reference sequence).

This rearrangement joins TRBV20-1 to TRBJ1-1; absent DNA, TCRdb's TRBD1 call cannot be checked. The length of the CDR3 is 12 residues. Germline CDR1 and CDR2: DFQATT and SNEGSKA (reference sequence). This CDR3 reads CSALRGAGEAFF.

This chain joins TRBV14 and TRBJ2-1; without DNA, the TCRdb call of TRBD2 cannot be checked. The CDR3 is 15 amino acids. Germline CDR1 is SGHDN and CDR2 is FVKESK. The CDR3 spells CASTPLGINYNEQFF.

The gene calls are TRBV10-1 and TRBJ2-2; as DNA is missing, the TRBD2 call by TCRdb cannot be tested. The CDR3 has 17 residues. Germline CDR1 and CDR2: WNHNN and SYGVQD (reference sequence). The CDR3 is CASSEALAGGPSGELFF.

The chain employs TRBV9 and TRBJ1-2. This CDR3 is 11 amino acids long. The germline V gene has CDR1 SGDLS and CDR2 YYNGEE. Here the CDR3 reads CASSEGGGYTF.

CDR3 region: CSARDRGRGAFF. This chain connects TRBV20-1 to TRBJ1-1; TCRdb returns TRBD1, unconfirmable since there is no DNA. CDR1 is DFQATT, CDR2 SNEGSKA, per germline (reference sequence). The CDR3 is made up of 12 amino acids.

The genes are TRBV4-1 and TRBJ2-5; as DNA is missing, the TRBD2 call by TCRdb cannot be tested. The germline V gene encodes CDR1 MGHRA and CDR2 YSYEKL. This CDR3 has 17 residues. The chain's CDR3 is CASSQAPGTQYQETQYF.